Presented here are 9 T cell receptor beta chains from one specimen sequenced in a study of blood T cell repertoires in COVID-19. The table came from immunoSEQ multiplex PCR; TCRdb's copy has only in-frame clones and leaves some out. The sample yields 250,000 or so clones, around 89% seen once. Input material: peripheral blood. These receptors originate from a woman in her fifties or sixties with COVID-19, enrolled during active disease.

The CDR3 sequence: CASSDLTGAVSSYEQYF. CDR3 DNA sequence: TGTGCCAGCAGTGATTTGACAGGGGCAGTTAGCTCCTACGAGCAGTACTTC. The chain employs TRBV2 and TRBJ2-7; 8 nucleotides match TRBD1. The germline V gene has CDR1 SNHLY and CDR2 FYNNEI. CDR3 size: 17 residues. V lost 3 bases, J lost 0 bases, and 10 bases stayed unmatched.

The chain couples TRBV11-3 to TRBJ1-1, with TRBD1 matching over 7 bases. The V segment lost 0 bases and the J segment 8 bases; nucleotides outside the gene matches: 3. The CDR3 covers 13 residues. Looked up from germline, CDR1 is SGHNT and CDR2 is YENEEA. In DNA form, the CDR3 reads TGTGCCAGCAGCTTAGATAGGGGGCAGGAAGCTTTCTTT. Its protein product is CASSLDRGQEAFF.

The rearrangement links TRBV27 to TRBJ1-2; D may be TRBD1 (5 bases). V was clipped by 6 bases and J by 4 bases, with 15 bases between them. The CDR3 spans 14 residues. In germline, CDR1 is MNHEY, CDR2 SMNVEV (reference sequence). CDR3 residues: CASRSLGLGYGYTF. CDR3 bases: TGTGCCAGCAGATCTCTGGGGCTGGGCTATGGCTACACCTTC.

This clone appeared once. The chain links TRBV7-9 to TRBJ1-2; a possible D gene is TRBD1 (6 bases). Germline loops: CDR1 SEHNR, CDR2 FQNEAQ (reference sequence). V was trimmed by 3 bases and J by 4 bases, leaving 12 bases between them. CDR3 length equals 14 residues. In nucleotides, the CDR3 is TGTGCCAGCAGCTTCCGGGGGGCCGGCTATGGCTACACCTTC. Encoded protein: CASSFRGAGYGYTF.

This rearrangement joins TRBV7-9 to TRBJ1-1; unclear D gene. Germline CDR1 SEHNR, CDR2 FQNEAQ (reference sequence). Deletions cut 3 bases from V and 11 bases from J, with 13 bases between. The length of the CDR3 is 12 residues. The CDR3 reads CASSFGPGVAFF. CDR3 sequence (DNA): TGTGCCAGCAGCTTTGGCCCAGGTGTGGCTTTCTTT.

The J gene is TRBJ2-1, the V gene TRBV7-3; TRBD2 matches at 8 bases. This CDR3 has 15 residues. Germline V gives CDR1 SGHTA, CDR2 FQGTGA. With 8 bases clipped from V and 3 bases from J, the junction kept 9 bases outside the gene matches. The CDR3 DNA sequence: TGTGCCAGCGGTAAAGGCGGGGGGATCTACAATGAGCAGTTCTTC. Translation: CASGKGGGIYNEQFF.

V is TRBV7-3 and J is TRBJ1-1; TRBD1 matches 7 bases. J lost 3 bases, V lost 4 bases, and 5 bases had no gene match. The germline CDR1 and CDR2 sequences are SGHTA and FQGTGA. This CDR3 has 14 residues. The CDR3 sequence: CASSSTGADTEAFF. Written as DNA, the CDR3 is TGTGCCAGCAGCTCTACAGGGGCGGACACTGAAGCTTTCTTT.

This clone showed up just once. The rearrangement uses TRBV6-2 or TRBV6-3 and TRBJ1-2; D remains unclear. The CDR3 runs 12 residues. Germline V gene lookup returns CDR1 MNHEY and CDR2 SVGEGT. The germline V and J ends were trimmed by 0 bases and 9 bases, with 8 bases remaining between them. The CDR3 DNA is TGTGCCAGCAGTTACTCACCGCGGAGCTACACCTTC. This encodes CASSYSPRSYTF.

The CDR3 sequence: CASSPPGGTGNTIYF. The CDR3 coding sequence is TGTGCCAGCTCACCACCGGGGGGAACTGGAAACACCATATATTTT. This sequence joins TRBV18 and TRBJ1-3; tentatively, D is TRBD1 (5 bases). CDR3 length: 15 residues. CDR1 is KGHSH and CDR2 is LQKENI in the germline V gene. Trimming pared 0 bases from V and 2 bases from J, leaving 8 bases between. The whole variable domain, remainder taken from reference TRBV18 and TRBJ1-3, is NAGVMQNPRHLVRRRGQEARLRCSPMKGHSHVYWYRQLPEEGLKFMVYLQKENIIDESGMPKERFSAEFPKEGPSILRIQQVVRGDSAAYFCASSPPGGTGNTIYFGEGSWLTVV.